These 24 T cell receptor beta chains were sequenced from one sample in a study of T cell responses to AZD1222 COVID-19 vaccine. Measured with immunoSEQ multiplex PCR; TCRdb has only the in-frame clones, and not every one. The sample carries 25,000 to 35,000 clones, approximately 78% recorded once. The specimen comprised peripheral blood, sampled on day 0 of AZD1222 vaccination. These TCRs come from an adult in good health.

The V and J genes are TRBV23-1 and TRBJ1-5; 8 nucleotides match TRBD1. TRBV23-1 is an ORF, with its function uncertain. The CDR3 runs 16 residues. With V trimmed by 6 bases and J by 4 bases, 11 bases remained unmatched. CDR3 sequence reads: CASRPGTGSRNQPQHF. The CDR3 nucleotides are TGCGCCAGCAGGCCCGGGACAGGATCACGGAATCAGCCCCAGCATTTT.

The genes are TRBV2 and TRBJ2-5, with TRBD1 as a possible D gene (5 bases). Trimming shortened V by 7 bases and J by 2 bases, and 11 bases separated the two germline ends. Germline-derived CDR1 and CDR2 are SNHLY and FYNNEI. The CDR3 contains 13 residues. CDR3 sequence (DNA): TGTGCCAGCAATACAGACAGACAAGAGACCCAGTACTTC. It encodes CASNTDRQETQYF.

The V gene is TRBV7-9, the J gene TRBJ1-2, with a weak D call TRBD1 (5 bases). Germline V gene data show CDR1 as SEHNR and CDR2 as FQNEAQ (reference sequence). V lost 2 bases and J 7 bases, leaving 17 bases between the germline ends. The CDR3 is 15 residues long. CDR3 in DNA: TGTGCCAGCAGCTTAAGTGGGACCGCTAAGGTTGGCTACACCTTC. Translating it yields CASSLSGTAKVGYTF.

Turning to this clone: Because the CDR3's place on the DNA is in doubt, the DNA is left out and the CDR3 is given as listed by TCRdb. V gene TRBV27 combines with J gene TRBJ1-2. The CDR3 totals 14 residues, both ends included. In germline, CDR1 is MNHEY, CDR2 SMNVEV (reference sequence). This chain's CDR3 is CASSSSGGNYGYTF.

V gene TRBV7-8 combines with J gene TRBJ2-1; D possibly corresponds to TRBD2 (6 bases). Germline CDR1 and CDR2: SGHVS and FQNEAQ. The germline V and J ends were trimmed by 5 bases and 14 bases, with 25 bases remaining between them. The CDR3 consists of 15 residues. The CDR3 nucleotides read TGTGCCAGCAGCCCAAGAAACCGGGGAGGCGGCAGGGAGTTCTTC. It codes for CASSPRNRGGGREFF. Drawing the rest from reference TRBV7-8 and TRBJ2-1, the complete variable domain is GAGVSQSPRYKVAKRGQDVALRCDPISGHVSLFWYQQALGQGPEFLTYFQNEAQLDKSGLPSDRFFAERPEGSVSTLKIQRTQQEDSAVYLCASSPRNRGGGREFFGPGTRLTVL.

The chain joins TRBV6-5 to TRBJ2-3; 8 nucleotides line up with TRBD2. V gave up 2 bases and J gave up 5 bases; unmatched junction bases: 6. The CDR3 covers 15 residues. Germline V gene data show CDR1 as MNHEY and CDR2 as SVGAGI. In nucleotides, the CDR3 is TGTGCCAGCAGTTACGGACGGGGGGGGCTAGATACGCAGTATTTT. As protein: CASSYGRGGLDTQYF.

The chain couples TRBV27 to TRBJ1-6; 7 bases are shared with TRBD1. Germline V lookup: CDR1 MNHEY, CDR2 SMNVEV (reference sequence). The ends lost 4 bases at V and 10 bases at J; junction bases unmatched: 7. The CDR3 has 14 residues. The chain's CDR3 is CASSSRQGGSPLHF. DNA for the CDR3: TGTGCCAGCAGTTCTAGACAGGGTGGGTCACCCCTCCACTTT.

The V and J genes are TRBV7-2 and TRBJ1-3; 9 bases agree with TRBD1. The length of the CDR3 is 14 residues. The J segment lost 5 bases and the V segment lost 4 bases, leaving 3 bases of the junction unmatched. The germline V gene encodes CDR1 SGHTA and CDR2 FQGNSA. This CDR3 reads CASSSTGGRNTIYF. The CDR3, as DNA: TGTGCCAGCAGCTCGACAGGGGGTAGAAACACCATATATTTT.

This chain connects TRBV6-6 to TRBJ2-1, with a possible D match to TRBD1 (6 bases). The CDR3 spans 15 residues. Trimming cost V 8 bases and J 10 bases, with 24 bases left between them. CDR1 MNHNY and CDR2 SVGAGI come from the germline V gene (reference sequence). The CDR3 loop reads CASSSGTNAPEEQFF. The CDR3 bases are TGTGCCAGCTCCTCCGGGACAAACGCACCGGAGGAGCAGTTCTTC.

The V and J genes are TRBV11-2 and TRBJ1-2; TRBD1 aligns across 9 bases. There are 14 residues in the CDR3. Germline CDR1 and CDR2: SGHAT and FQNNGV. The junction had 2 bases not matched to a gene; V was cut back by 6 bases and J by 0 bases. The CDR3 reads CASRGTGSNYGYTF. The CDR3 DNA reads as TGTGCCAGCAGGGGGACAGGGTCTAACTATGGCTACACCTTC.

The sample holds a few counts of this clone. The V and J genes are TRBV6-2 or TRBV6-3 and TRBJ1-1, with D tentatively TRBD1 (5 bases). This CDR3 spans 16 amino acids. The V end lost 2 bases, the J end lost 1 base, and 14 bases lay between the germline ends. Germline V gene lookup returns CDR1 MNHEY and CDR2 SVGEGT. The CDR3 nucleotides are TGTGCCAGCAGTTACCGGCTCGGAGGGGCGAACACTGAAGCTTTCTTT. Protein sequence: CASSYRLGGANTEAFF.

The V and J genes are TRBV4-1 and TRBJ2-7, with 10 bases matching TRBD1. The ends lost 0 bases at V and 9 bases at J; junction bases unmatched: 2. The CDR3 runs to 13 residues. Per germline, CDR1 MGHRA and CDR2 YSYEKL. The CDR3 nucleotides are TGCGCCAGCAGCCAAGATAGGACAGGGGGGCAGTACGTC. It codes for CASSQDRTGGQYV.

This clone was counted only a few times. This chain links TRBV16 with TRBJ2-3; D perhaps matches TRBD1 (5 bases). Looked up from germline, CDR1 is KGHSY and CDR2 is FQNENV. Trimming shortened V by 4 bases and J by 8 bases, and 13 bases separated the two germline ends. The CDR3 loop spans 13 amino acids. The CDR3 spells CASSPLSQGTQYF. CDR3 sequence (DNA): TGTGCCAGCAGCCCCCTGTCTCAGGGTACGCAGTATTTT.

The chain is built from TRBV19 and TRBJ2-7; possible D gene TRBD2, 7 bases. The CDR3 length is 13 residues. Trimming removed 7 bases at V and 4 bases at J, with 14 bases between. Per germline, CDR1 LNHDA and CDR2 SQIVND (reference sequence). The CDR3 nucleotides are TGTGCCAGTATGGGGGGGCAGAATTACGAGCAGTACTTC. Its protein is CASMGGQNYEQYF.

The chain is built from TRBV18 and TRBJ2-3; D gene ambiguous. Between the trimmed V and J ends, which lost 4 bases and 4 bases, there was a span of 3 bases. This CDR3 has 11 amino acids. Germline V gene lookup returns CDR1 KGHSH and CDR2 LQKENI. Written as DNA, the CDR3 is TGTGCCAGCTCACGGTCAGATACGCAGTATTTT. It translates to CASSRSDTQYF.

The chain uses TRBV30 and TRBJ1-2, with 10 bases aligning to TRBD1. Per germline, CDR1 GTSNPN and CDR2 SVGIG (reference sequence). The trim removed 5 bases at V and 8 bases at J, leaving 14 bases unmatched. This CDR3 contains 15 residues. The CDR3 DNA reads as TGTGCCTGGGGGGACAGGGGTCGATGGTCTGTGGGCTACACCTTC. It specifies CAWGDRGRWSVGYTF.

This CDR3 reads CAPTAAWRTDTQYF. As DNA, the CDR3 is TGTGCCCCCACGGCGGCCTGGCGGACCGATACGCAGTATTTT. V gene TRBV2 combines with J gene TRBJ2-3; D uncertain. The CDR3 loop spans 14 amino acids. Trimming removed 11 bases at V and 6 bases at J, with 21 bases between. Germline CDR1 reads SNHLY; CDR2 reads FYNNEI.

In its sample, this clone was seen once. The chain is built from TRBV5-1 and TRBJ1-2; the match to TRBD1 covers 8 bases. J lost 6 bases, V lost 4 bases, and 5 bases had no gene match. This CDR3 has 13 residues. The germline V gene has CDR1 SGHRS and CDR2 YFSETQ. Here the CDR3 reads CASSTGQGHGYTF. CDR3 nucleotide sequence: TGCGCCAGCAGCACAGGACAGGGCCATGGCTACACCTTC.

The chain is built from TRBV19 and TRBJ2-4; D is possibly TRBD1 or TRBD2 (5 bases each). The CDR3 loop spans 15 amino acids. The germline V gene has CDR1 LNHDA and CDR2 SQIVND (reference sequence). Trimming removed 5 bases at V and 5 bases at J, with 16 bases between. Here the CDR3 DNA reads TGTGCCAGTAGTTTTGACCGGGACGCACAAAACATTCAGTACTTC. It encodes CASSFDRDAQNIQYF.

This sequence joins TRBV5-6 and TRBJ1-5; D is unclear. This CDR3 comprises 14 residues. CDR1 and CDR2 from the germline V gene are SGHDT and YYEEEE. Trimming cost V 0 bases and J 1 base, with 5 bases left between them. CDR3 protein: CASSLVGSNQPQHF. In DNA, the CDR3 is TGTGCCAGCAGCTTGGTTGGGAGCAATCAGCCCCAGCATTTT.

This clone has a handful of counts. The V gene is TRBV5-8, the J gene TRBJ1-1; D gene ambiguous. V was shortened by 4 bases and J by 7 bases, with 11 bases between the two germline ends. The CDR3 loop spans 12 amino acids. Germline V gene lookup returns CDR1 SGHTS and CDR2 YDEGEE. CDR3 nucleotide sequence: TGTGCCAGCAGCGGTATCCGTTTTGAAGCTTTCTTT. This gives the protein CASSGIRFEAFF.

The chain recombines TRBV5-4 with TRBJ1-1; 7 bases fit TRBD1. V was pared by 2 bases and J by 3 bases, with 4 bases of the junction left unmatched. This CDR3 region has 14 residues. Germline V gene data show CDR1 as SGHNT and CDR2 as YYREEE (reference sequence). In DNA form, the CDR3 reads TGTGCCAGCAGCTTCAACAGGGGTGACACTGAAGCTTTCTTT. This codes for CASSFNRGDTEAFF.

The rearrangement joins TRBV7-9 to TRBJ2-3; D unresolved. The germline V gene has CDR1 SEHNR and CDR2 FQNEAQ (reference sequence). V was trimmed by 6 bases and J by 4 bases, leaving 17 bases between them. The CDR3 consists of 15 residues. The CDR3 sequence: CASRAPSVSPDTQYF. CDR3 nucleotides: TGTGCCAGCAGAGCCCCCAGCGTCAGCCCAGATACGCAGTATTTT.

The chain couples TRBV11-3 to TRBJ2-2, with 11 positions matching TRBD2. Looked up from germline, CDR1 is SGHNT and CDR2 is YENEEA. The CDR3 runs to 16 residues. The trim removed 3 bases at V and 1 base at J, leaving 1 base unmatched. The CDR3: CASSLGLAENTGELFF. For the CDR3, the DNA is TGTGCCAGCAGCTTGGGACTAGCGGAGAACACCGGGGAGCTGTTTTTT.